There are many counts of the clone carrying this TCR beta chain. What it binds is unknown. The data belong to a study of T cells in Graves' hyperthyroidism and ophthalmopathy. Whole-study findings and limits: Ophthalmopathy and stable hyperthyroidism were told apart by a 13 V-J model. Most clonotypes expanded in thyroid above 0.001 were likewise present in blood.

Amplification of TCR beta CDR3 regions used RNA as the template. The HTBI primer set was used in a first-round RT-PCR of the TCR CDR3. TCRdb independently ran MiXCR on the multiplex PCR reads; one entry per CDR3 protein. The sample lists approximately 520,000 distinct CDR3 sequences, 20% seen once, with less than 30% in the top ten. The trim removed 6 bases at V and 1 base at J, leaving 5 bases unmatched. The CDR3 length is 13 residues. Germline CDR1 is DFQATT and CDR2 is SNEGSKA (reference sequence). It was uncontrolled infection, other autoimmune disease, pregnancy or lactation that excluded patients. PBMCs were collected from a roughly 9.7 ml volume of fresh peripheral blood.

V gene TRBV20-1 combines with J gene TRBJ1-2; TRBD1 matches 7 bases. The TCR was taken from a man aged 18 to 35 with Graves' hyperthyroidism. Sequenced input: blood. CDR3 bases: TGCAGTGCCACGACAGGGTTTAACTATGGCTACACCTTC. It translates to CSATTGFNYGYTF.